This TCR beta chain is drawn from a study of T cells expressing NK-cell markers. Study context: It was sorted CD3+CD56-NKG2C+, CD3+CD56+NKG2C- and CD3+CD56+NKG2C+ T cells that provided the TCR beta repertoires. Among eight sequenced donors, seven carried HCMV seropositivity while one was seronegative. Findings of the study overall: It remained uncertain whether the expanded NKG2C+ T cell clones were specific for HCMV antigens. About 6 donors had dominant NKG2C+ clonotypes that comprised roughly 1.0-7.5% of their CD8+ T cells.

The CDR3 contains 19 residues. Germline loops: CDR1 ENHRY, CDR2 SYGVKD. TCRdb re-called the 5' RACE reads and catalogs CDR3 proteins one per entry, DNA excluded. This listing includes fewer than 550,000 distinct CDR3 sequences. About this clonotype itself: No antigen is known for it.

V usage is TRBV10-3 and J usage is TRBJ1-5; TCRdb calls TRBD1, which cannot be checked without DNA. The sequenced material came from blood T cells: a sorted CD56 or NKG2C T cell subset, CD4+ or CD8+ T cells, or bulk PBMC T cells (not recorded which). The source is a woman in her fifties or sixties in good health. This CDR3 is CAISPTGTGGLVINQPQHF.